This paragraph reports one T cell receptor beta chain. Its specificity is not known. The CDR3 runs to 19 residues. Trimming at V came to 5 bases and at J to 1 base, leaving 11 bases not matched to a gene. The germline gives CDR1 KGHSH, CDR2 LQKENI. These data come from a study of pediatric ulcerative colitis. Study in general: Most patients had pancolitis, and two had left-sided colitis.

The assay was run at survey level. Some clones are missing from TCRdb's copy, which holds only in-frame ones; the method was immunoSEQ multiplex PCR. The sample includes 20,000 to 30,000 clones, roughly 74% of them seen just once. During colonoscopy, one to two rectal pinch biopsies were collected. Whole-study findings and limits: Rectal repertoires separated controls, mild-moderate and acute severe colitis.

The chain links TRBV18 to TRBJ2-7; 16 bases are a match to TRBD2. This sequence was found in a boy aged 5-17 years with severe ulcerative colitis. The sequenced sample was gut tissue. The CDR3 DNA follows: TGTGCCAGCTCAGAAACCGGGACTAGCGGGAGGGCCATTTCCTACGAGCAGTACTTC. Protein: CASSETGTSGRAISYEQYF.